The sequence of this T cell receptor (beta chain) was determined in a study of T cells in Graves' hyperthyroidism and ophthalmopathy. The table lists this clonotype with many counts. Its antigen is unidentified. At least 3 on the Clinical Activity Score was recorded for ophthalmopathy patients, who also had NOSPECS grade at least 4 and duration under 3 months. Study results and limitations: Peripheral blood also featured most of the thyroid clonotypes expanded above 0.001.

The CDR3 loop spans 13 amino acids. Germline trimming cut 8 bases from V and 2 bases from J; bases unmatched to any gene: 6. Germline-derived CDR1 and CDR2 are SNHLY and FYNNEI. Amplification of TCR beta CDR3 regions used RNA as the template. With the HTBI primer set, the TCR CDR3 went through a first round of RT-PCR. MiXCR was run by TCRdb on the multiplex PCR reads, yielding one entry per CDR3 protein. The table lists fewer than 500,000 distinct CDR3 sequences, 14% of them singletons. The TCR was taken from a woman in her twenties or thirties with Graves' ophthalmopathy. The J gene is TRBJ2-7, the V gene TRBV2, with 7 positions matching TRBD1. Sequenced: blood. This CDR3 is CASLPGTAYEQYF. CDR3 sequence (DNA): TGTGCCAGCCTCCCCGGGACAGCCTACGAGCAGTACTTC.